What follows is one T cell receptor beta chain and its context. This clone's antigen is unknown. No base-level quality is on record; no much larger clone is a single base apart. For CDR1 and CDR2, the germline V gene (reference sequence) lists MNHNY and SVGAGI. The CDR3 numbers 13 residues from cysteine through phenylalanine. Only the CDR3 portion is preserved as DNA: 39 bases, with reading frame beginning at the first base. The germline ends are 11 bases apart after V is trimmed by 5 bases and J by 6 bases. To be included, a participant needed at least one PBMC sample from before ART initiation plus at least two post-ART samples. All participants with HIV were treated in the United States of America. Cryopreserved samples of 1-10 million PBMC were thawed and washed before DNA extraction. At the time of the earliest PBMC sample, participants with HIV were aged between about 23 and 55 years. Each participant contributed PBMC samples from 1-4 timepoints before ART initiation and 2-8 timepoints after ART initiation, with a median of 7 samples. Serial HIV viral load, CD4+ T-cell count, ART history and demographic data were obtained for every participant. Genomic DNA was extracted from unsorted PBMC with a Qiagen kit on a QIAcube, with processing performed in batches of 12 samples.

The immunoSEQ hsTCRB v3.0 assay was used at survey level resolution to sequence the TRB variable region. The targeted TRB sequencing depth was roughly 35,000-50,000 T-cell genomes per sample. TRB libraries were pooled and sequenced on an Illumina MiSeq using a v3 150-cycle kit. From the authors' description of their analysis: Repertoire analysis ran in R within a reproducible Nextflow workflow covering QC, data transformation and analysis. LymphoSeq2, an R package for exploring AIRR-Seq data, was used to implement custom analyses. Several samples that produced fewer than 5000 total TRB sequences were removed, so approximately 170 HIV repertoires were analyzed. Among the 200 or so HIV repertoires that were kept, around 60 were collected before ART initiation and about 130 were collected after ART initiation. Repertoires were downsampled to 5000 TRB nucleotide sequences, with summary statistics averaged over 100 downsampling iterations. Only TRB sequences with CDR3 regions of at least seven amino acids were retained for analysis. Two measures captured diversity: a Shannon entropy-derived clonality score and the Gini coefficient. In repertoire networks, the top 5000 CDR3 amino acid sequences were linked whenever an edit distance of one separated two sequences. For TRB CDR3 amino acid sequences, antigen specificity groups and MHC restriction were predicted with GLIPH2. CDR3 amino acid sequences were matched against VDJdb and McPAS-TCR to flag known CMV, EBV, HIV or tissue antigen associations. Pre-ART, post-ART and control groups were compared with Wilcoxon signed-rank tests and Holm-Bonferroni correction. TCRdb took over this immuneACCESS table, retaining in-frame rearrangements with V and J assigned. Such tables are incomplete; in checked studies, under half of the missing clones stem from an unresolved V gene, and the remainder is unexplained. The V and J calls and clone size are taken from that table; D and trimming were inferred from the DNA. The table for this sample lists 20,000 to 25,000 clones; around 93% of them were counted only once. Clones ranked in the top ten supply about 7.3% of the sample.

The data were obtained in a study of long-term antiretroviral therapy in people with HIV (dated by TCRdb to between 2021 and 2024). Broadly, across the study: Collection of the earliest samples took place about a decade ahead of the 2015 WHO recommendation for immediate ART, at a time when ART was typically delayed until CD4 counts fell. This retrospective serial study examined whether starting ART and sustained HIV suppression were associated with changes in the composition and diversity of the TRB repertoire in peripheral blood. Of the approximately 32 participants with HIV, approximately ten were female. A total of roughly 200 cryopreserved PBMC samples came from roughly 30 adults with confirmed HIV infection and were collected serially over a mean of roughly six years (range 1-12). No cross-contamination during QIAcube processing was shown when test extractions of a monoclonal T-cell line were performed alongside some 33 polyclonal samples. General findings and caveats noted by the study authors: At every time point, the repertoire was dominated by expanded TRB clones first identified before ART initiation, although this dominance fluctuated and, in many PLHIV, declined after ART. Starting ART was linked to a significant rise in TRB diversity, yet even with long-term ART the diversity remained significantly lower than in transplant donor controls. The samples were dated from about 2003 to 2018, and the ART regimens that were used may be less effective than current ART regimens. Because PBMC availability was limited, only the TCR beta chain was sequenced, with no alpha chain pairing. CDR3 length ranges in HIV repertoires were narrower than in controls, and network structure suggested an antigen-experienced repertoire with only a slight naive shift after ART. No data were available on ART adherence, viral resistance or therapy changes, limiting inferences about post-ART repertoire changes. Because cell numbers in pre-ART samples were limited, unsorted PBMC were profiled instead of sorted CD4+ and CD8+ T cells.

The specimen comprised unsorted PBMCs, sampled 4.4 years after starting antiretroviral therapy. The chain is encoded by TRBV6-6 joined to TRBJ2-1, and the D gene may be TRBD2, 6 bases matching. The source is a woman aged 45-65 years with HIV. CDR3 loop: CASSRGAGNEQFF. Here is the DNA: TGTGCCAGCAGTCGCGGGGCAGGCAATGAGCAGTTCTTC.